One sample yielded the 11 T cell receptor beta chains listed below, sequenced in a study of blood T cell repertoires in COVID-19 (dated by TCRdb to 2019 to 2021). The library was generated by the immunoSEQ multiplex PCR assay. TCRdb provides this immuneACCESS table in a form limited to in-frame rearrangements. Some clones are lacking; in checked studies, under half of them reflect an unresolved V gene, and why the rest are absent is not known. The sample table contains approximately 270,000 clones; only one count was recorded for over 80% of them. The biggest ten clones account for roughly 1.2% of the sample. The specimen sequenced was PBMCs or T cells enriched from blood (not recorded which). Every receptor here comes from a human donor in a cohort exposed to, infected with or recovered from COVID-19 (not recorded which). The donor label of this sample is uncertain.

The CDR3 is CASRFGLQPYEQYF. In nucleotides, the CDR3 is TGTGCCAGCAGATTTGGACTCCAGCCCTACGAGCAGTACTTC. The gene calls are TRBV11-2 and TRBJ2-7; possible D gene TRBD2, 5 bases. Germline loops: CDR1 SGHAT, CDR2 FQNNGV. V lost 6 bases and J 2 bases, leaving 14 bases between the germline ends. The CDR3 spans 14 residues.

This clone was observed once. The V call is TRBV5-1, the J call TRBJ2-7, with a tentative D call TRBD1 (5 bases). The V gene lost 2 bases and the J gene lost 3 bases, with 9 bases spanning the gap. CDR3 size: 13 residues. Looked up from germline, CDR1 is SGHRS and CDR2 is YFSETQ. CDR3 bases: TGCGCCAGCAGCTTCGTCCAGGGCTACGAGCAGTACTTC. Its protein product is CASSFVQGYEQYF.

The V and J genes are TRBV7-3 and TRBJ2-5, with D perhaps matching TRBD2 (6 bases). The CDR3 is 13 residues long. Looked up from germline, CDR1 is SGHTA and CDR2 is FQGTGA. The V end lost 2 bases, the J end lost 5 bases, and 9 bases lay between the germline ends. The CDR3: CASSLEGGETQYF. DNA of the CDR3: TGTGCCAGCAGCTTAGAGGGAGGCGAGACCCAGTACTTC.

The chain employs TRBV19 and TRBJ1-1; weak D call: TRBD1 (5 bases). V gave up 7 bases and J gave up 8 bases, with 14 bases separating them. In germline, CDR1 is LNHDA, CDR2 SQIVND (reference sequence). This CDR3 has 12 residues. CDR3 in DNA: TGTGCCAGTACCCCTGGGGCACCCGAAGCTTTCTTT. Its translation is CASTPGAPEAFF.

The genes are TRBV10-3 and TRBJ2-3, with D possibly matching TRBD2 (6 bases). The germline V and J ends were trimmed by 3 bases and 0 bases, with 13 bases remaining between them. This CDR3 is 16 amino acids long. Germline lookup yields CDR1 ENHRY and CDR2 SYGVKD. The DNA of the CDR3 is TGTGCCATCAGTGATTACCGGACTACTAGCACAGATACGCAGTATTTT. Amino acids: CAISDYRTTSTDTQYF.

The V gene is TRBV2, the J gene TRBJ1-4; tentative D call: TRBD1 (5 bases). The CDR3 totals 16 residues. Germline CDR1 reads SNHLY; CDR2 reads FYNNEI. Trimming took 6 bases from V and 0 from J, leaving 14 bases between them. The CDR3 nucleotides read TGTGCCAGCAGACGATCACAGGACCCAACTAATGAAAAACTGTTTTTT. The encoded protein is CASRRSQDPTNEKLFF.

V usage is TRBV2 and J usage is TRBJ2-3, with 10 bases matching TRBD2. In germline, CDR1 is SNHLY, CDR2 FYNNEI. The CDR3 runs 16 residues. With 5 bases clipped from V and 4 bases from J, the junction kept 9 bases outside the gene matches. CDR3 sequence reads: CASSSRIAGGSDTQYF. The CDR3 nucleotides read TGTGCCAGCAGTTCGCGAATAGCGGGGGGATCAGATACGCAGTATTTT.

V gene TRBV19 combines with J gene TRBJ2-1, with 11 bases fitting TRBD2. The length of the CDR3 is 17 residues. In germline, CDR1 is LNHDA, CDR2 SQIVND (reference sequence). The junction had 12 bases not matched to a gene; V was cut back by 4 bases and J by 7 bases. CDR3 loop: CASSRGQLAGAINEQFF. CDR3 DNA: TGTGCCAGTAGTAGGGGCCAACTAGCGGGGGCGATAAATGAGCAGTTCTTC.

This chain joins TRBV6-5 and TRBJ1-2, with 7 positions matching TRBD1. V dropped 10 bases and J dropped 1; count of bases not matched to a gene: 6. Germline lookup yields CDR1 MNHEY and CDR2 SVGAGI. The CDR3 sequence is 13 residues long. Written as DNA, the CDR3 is TGTGCCACCCTGGGACAGCTTAACTATGGCTACACCTTC. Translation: CATLGQLNYGYTF.

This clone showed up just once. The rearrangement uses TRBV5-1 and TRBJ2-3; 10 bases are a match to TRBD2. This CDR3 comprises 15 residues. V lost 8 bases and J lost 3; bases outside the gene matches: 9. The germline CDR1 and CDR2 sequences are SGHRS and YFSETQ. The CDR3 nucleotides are TGCGCCAGTACCGATAGCGGGGGGTCTACAGATACGCAGTATTTT. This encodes CASTDSGGSTDTQYF.

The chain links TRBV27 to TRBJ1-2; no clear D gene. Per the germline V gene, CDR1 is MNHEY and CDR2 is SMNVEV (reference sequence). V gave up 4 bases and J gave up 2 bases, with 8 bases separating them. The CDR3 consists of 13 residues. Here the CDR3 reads CASSSQRNYGYTF. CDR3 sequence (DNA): TGTGCCAGCAGTTCCCAGAGGAACTATGGCTACACCTTC.